The entry that follows covers one T cell receptor (beta chain) sequence. What it recognizes is unknown. The data are from a study of cytomegalovirus exposure and HLA in healthy donors. Findings and limits, study-wide: In an earlier analysis, productive rearrangement rates for most beta V segments clustered near 87% or 30%. Trimming of TCR beta V- and J-genes showed a link, identified in a later analysis, to a missense DCLRE1C variant. Altogether, about 160 TCR beta chains were recorded as cytomegalovirus-associated. Analysis was performed later, and it showed HLA-associated TCR beta chains to be more clonally expanded than equally common others.

Germline V lookup: CDR1 SGDLS, CDR2 YYNGEE. The CDR3 spans 15 residues. The V segment lost 0 bases and the J segment 2 bases; nucleotides outside the gene matches: 5. 13 Jbeta primers and 60 Vbeta primers were used for the PCR. This table comes from immunoSEQ multiplex PCR, and its TCRdb copy is limited to in-frame clones, with some not included. The sample contains fewer than 60,000 clones, 50% to 70% of which appear only once. The clonotype comes from a human donor in good health. V and J are TRBV9 and TRBJ2-7; 7 nucleotides match TRBD2. Sequenced: PBMCs. CDR3: CASSVGRTSTYEQYF. The CDR3, as DNA: TGTGCCAGCAGCGTAGGTAGGACTAGTACCTACGAGCAGTACTTC.